These T cell receptor beta chains were read from a single sample in a study of regulatory T cells in long-lasting Graves disease. TCRdb independently ran MiXCR on the multiplex PCR reads; one entry per CDR3 protein. The table lists 500,000 or so distinct CDR3 sequences, 15% to 20% of them singletons. The data also belong to a second study, concerning T cells in Graves' hyperthyroidism and ophthalmopathy.

The material sequenced was peripheral blood mononuclear cells (PBMCs), taken at new diagnosis, from a patient treated with antithyroid drugs. The receptors were sampled from a man in his forties or fifties with Graves disease. Both conserved end residues are part of each CDR3. The D gene is left open where the match is weak. Size tells how often a clone was seen (once, few, many) or the class of an expanded clone, and some rows leave it out.

abundance	j_gene	v_gene	d_gene	CDR3nt	CDR3aa
many	TRBJ2-7	TRBV20-1	TRBD2	TGCAGTGCTACCAGCGGGAGTTTGAGTGAGCAGTACTTC	CSATSGSLSEQYF
NA	TRBJ2-7	TRBV19	NA	TGTGCCAGTAGCAATTCGGGGCGAGCCCTGGACGAGCAGTACTTC	CASSNSGRALDEQYF
many	TRBJ2-5	TRBV5-1	TRBD2	TGCGCCAGCAGCTCCGGGACTAGCGGGCGGAGGGGGCAGACCCAGTACTTC	CASSSGTSGRRGQTQYF
NA	TRBJ1-1	TRBV20-1	NA	TGCAGTGCTAGAGTTCGATCCATCGCCCAAGGCACTGAAGCTTTCTTT	CSARVRSIAQGTEAFF
NA	TRBJ2-7	TRBV30	NA	TGTGCCTGGAGTGTACATGGTCTAGGGGAGCAGTACTTC	CAWSVHGLGEQYF
many	TRBJ2-3	TRBV7-8	NA	TGTGCCAGCACCCGTTTTTCGGATACGCAGTATTTT	CASTRFSDTQYF
many	TRBJ2-1	TRBV18	NA	TGTGCCAGCTCACCCAGGGTCAATGAGCAGTTCTTC	CASSPRVNEQFF
NA	TRBJ2-5	TRBV12-3/TRBV12-4	TRBD2	TGTGCCAGCAGCCCTAGCGGGAGCTATGAGACCCAGTACTTC	CASSPSGSYETQYF
few	TRBJ1-5	TRBV28	NA	TGTGCCAGCGCATGGGCGGGATCGGGGCAGCCCCAGCATTTT	CASAWAGSGQPQHF
many	TRBJ2-3	TRBV29-1	TRBD2	TGCAGCGTGCCCACCGGGAGGGTAGGGGTCACAGATACGCAGTATTTT	CSVPTGRVGVTDTQYF
many	TRBJ2-5	TRBV12-5	NA	TGTGCTAGTGGTCCTTCCAGGGTGGAAGGGGAGACCCAGTACTTC	CASGPSRVEGETQYF
many	TRBJ2-1	TRBV24-1	TRBD1	TGTGCCACCAGTGATTTGGGGACAGTTAACAATGAGCAGTTCTTC	CATSDLGTVNNEQFF
NA	TRBJ1-4	TRBV7-2	TRBD1	TGTGCCAGCAGCTTAGTAATGTGGAGGGGGCGTTTGGGTAATGAAAAACTGTTTTTT	CASSLVMWRGRLGNEKLFF
many	TRBJ2-2	TRBV12-3/TRBV12-4	NA	TGTGCCAGCAGTTCAAGACAGGAACTAACCGGGGAGCTGTTTTTT	CASSSRQELTGELFF
many	TRBJ1-5	TRBV12-3/TRBV12-4	NA	TGTGCCAGCAGGGAGACAGCGAACAATCAGCCCCAGCATTTT	CASRETANNQPQHF
few	TRBJ2-1	TRBV7-2	TRBD2	TGTGCCAGCAGCTTAGTGGGTACCGGGAGGTACTACAATGAGCAGTTCTTC	CASSLVGTGRYYNEQFF
many	TRBJ2-1	TRBV28	NA	TGTGCCAGCAGTTCCACCGGGTCTCATTTTTCCTACAATGAGCAGTTCTTC	CASSSTGSHFSYNEQFF
NA	TRBJ1-5	TRBV28	NA	TGTGCCAGCAGCCTCACAGCGGGCAATCAGCCCCAGCATTTT	CASSLTAGNQPQHF
NA	TRBJ2-6	TRBV3-1	TRBD2	TGTGCCAGCGGGGGGACTAGCGGGAGGGGCGCTGGGGCCAACGTCCTGACTTTC	CASGGTSGRGAGANVLTF
NA	TRBJ2-1	TRBV6-1	TRBD2	TGTGCCAGCAGAGGCAGACTAGCGGGAATAAATGAGCAGTTCTTC	CASRGRLAGINEQFF
NA	TRBJ2-7	TRBV19	TRBD2	TGTGCCAGTAGTACCTTAGCGGGAGCCTACGAGCAGTACTTC	CASSTLAGAYEQYF
NA	TRBJ1-4	TRBV3-1	NA	TGTGCCAGCAGCCCGCGCCTCACGGCTAATGAAAAACTGTTTTTT	CASSPRLTANEKLFF
many	TRBJ1-2	TRBV12-3/TRBV12-4	NA	TGTGCCAGCAGTTTCCCGGGCTTTAACTATGGCTACACCTTC	CASSFPGFNYGYTF
NA	TRBJ2-1	TRBV4-1	NA	TGCGCCAGCAGCCAAGATGAAAGGGATATGCCGCAGTTCTTC	CASSQDERDMPQFF